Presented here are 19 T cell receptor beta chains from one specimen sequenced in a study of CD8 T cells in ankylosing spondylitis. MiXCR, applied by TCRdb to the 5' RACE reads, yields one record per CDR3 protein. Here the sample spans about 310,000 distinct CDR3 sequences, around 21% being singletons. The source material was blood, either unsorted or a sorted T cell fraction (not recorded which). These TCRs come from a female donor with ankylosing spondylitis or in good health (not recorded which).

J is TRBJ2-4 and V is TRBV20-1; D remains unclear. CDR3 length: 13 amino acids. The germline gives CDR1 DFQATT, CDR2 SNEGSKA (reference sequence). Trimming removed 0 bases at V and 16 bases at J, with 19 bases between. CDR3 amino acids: CSARDAVTHEHYF. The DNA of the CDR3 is TGCAGTGCTAGAGACGCGGTTACTCATGAGCACTACTTC.

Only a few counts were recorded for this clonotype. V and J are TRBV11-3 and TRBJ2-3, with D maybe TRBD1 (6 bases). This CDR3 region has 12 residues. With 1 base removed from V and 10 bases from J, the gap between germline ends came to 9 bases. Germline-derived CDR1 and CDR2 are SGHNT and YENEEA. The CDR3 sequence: CASSLVEGAQYF. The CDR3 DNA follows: TGTGCCAGCAGCTTAGTCGAGGGGGCGCAGTATTTT.

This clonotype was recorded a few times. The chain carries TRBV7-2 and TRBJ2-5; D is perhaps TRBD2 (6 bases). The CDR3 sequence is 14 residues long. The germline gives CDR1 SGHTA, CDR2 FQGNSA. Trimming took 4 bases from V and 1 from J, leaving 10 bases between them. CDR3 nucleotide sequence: TGTGCCAGCAGCTCGGGAGCGGCCCAAGAGACCCAGTACTTC. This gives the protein CASSSGAAQETQYF.

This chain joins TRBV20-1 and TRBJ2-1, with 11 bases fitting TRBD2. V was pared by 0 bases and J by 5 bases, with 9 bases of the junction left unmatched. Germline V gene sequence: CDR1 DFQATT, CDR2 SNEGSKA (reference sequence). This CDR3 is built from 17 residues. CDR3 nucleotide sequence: TGCAGTGCTAGAGAATTAGCGGGACTAGCGGAGGACAATGAGCAGTTCTTC. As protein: CSARELAGLAEDNEQFF.

The CDR3 here is CSARATFNTGELFF. CDR3 coding DNA: TGCAGTGCTAGAGCTACTTTTAACACCGGGGAGCTGTTTTTT. The genes are TRBV20-1 and TRBJ2-2, with D unresolved. There are 14 residues in the CDR3. CDR1 and CDR2 (germline): DFQATT, SNEGSKA (reference sequence). Trimming pared 1 base from V and 2 bases from J, leaving 8 bases between.

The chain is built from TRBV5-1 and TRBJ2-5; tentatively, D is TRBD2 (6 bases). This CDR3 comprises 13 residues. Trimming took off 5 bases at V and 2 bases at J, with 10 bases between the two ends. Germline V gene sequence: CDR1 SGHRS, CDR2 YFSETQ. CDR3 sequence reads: CASRGGDQETQYF. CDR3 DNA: TGCGCCAGCAGAGGAGGGGATCAAGAGACCCAGTACTTC.

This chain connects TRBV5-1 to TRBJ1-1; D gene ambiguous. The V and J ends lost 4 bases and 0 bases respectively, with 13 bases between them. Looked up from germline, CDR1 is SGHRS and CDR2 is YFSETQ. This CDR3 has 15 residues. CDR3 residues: CASSPQFGMNTEAFF. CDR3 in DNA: TGCGCCAGCAGCCCCCAGTTTGGCATGAACACTGAAGCTTTCTTT.

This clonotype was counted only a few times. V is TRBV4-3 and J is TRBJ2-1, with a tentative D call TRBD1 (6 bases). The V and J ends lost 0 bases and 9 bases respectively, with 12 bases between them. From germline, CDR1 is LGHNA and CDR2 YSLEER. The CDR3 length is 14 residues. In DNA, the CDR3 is TGCGCCAGCAGCCAAGATCGGGCCAGGGGTGAGCAGTTCTTC. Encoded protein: CASSQDRARGEQFF.

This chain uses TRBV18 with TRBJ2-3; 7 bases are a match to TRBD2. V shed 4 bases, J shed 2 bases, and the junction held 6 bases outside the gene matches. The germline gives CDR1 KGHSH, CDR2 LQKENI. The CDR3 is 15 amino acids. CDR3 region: CASSRSAGNTDTQYF. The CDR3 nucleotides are TGTGCCAGCTCACGATCAGCGGGAAACACAGATACGCAGTATTTT.

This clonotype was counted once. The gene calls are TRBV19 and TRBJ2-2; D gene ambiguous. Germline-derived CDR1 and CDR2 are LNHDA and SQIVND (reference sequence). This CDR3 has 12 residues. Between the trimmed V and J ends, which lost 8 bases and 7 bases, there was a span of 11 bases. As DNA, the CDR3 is TGTGCCAGTGCCCTCGTTAGCGGGGAGCTGTTTTTT. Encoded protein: CASALVSGELFF.

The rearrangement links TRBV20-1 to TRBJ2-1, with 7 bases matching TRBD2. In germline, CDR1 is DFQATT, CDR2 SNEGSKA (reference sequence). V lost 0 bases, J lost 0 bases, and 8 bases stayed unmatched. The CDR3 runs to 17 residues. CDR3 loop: CSARDLSGTSSYNEQFF. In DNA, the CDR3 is TGCAGTGCTAGAGATCTGAGCGGGACCAGCTCCTACAATGAGCAGTTCTTC.

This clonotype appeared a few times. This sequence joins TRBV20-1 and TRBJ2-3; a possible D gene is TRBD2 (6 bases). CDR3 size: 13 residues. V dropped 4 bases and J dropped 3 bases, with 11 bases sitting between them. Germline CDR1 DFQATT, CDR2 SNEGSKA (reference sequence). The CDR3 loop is CSANPGSTDTQYF. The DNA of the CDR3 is TGCAGTGCTAACCCCGGGAGTACAGATACGCAGTATTTT.

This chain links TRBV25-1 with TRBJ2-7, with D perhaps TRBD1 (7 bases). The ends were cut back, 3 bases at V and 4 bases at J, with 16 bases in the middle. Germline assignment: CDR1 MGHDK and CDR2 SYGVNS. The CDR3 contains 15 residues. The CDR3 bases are TGTGCCAGCAGTGAGAGAAGGAGGGGGCTATACGAGCAGTACTTC. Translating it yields CASSERRRGLYEQYF.

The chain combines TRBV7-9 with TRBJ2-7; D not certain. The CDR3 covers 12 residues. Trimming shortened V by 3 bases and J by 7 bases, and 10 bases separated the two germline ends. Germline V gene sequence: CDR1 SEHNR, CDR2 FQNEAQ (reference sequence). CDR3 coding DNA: TGTGCCAGCAGCTTGGGTGCGGCAGAGCAGTACTTC. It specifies CASSLGAAEQYF.

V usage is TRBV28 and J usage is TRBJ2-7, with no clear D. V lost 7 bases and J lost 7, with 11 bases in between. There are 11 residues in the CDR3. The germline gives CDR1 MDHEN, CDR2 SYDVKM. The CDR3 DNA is TGTGCCAGCACCCTCGACCAGGAGCAGTACTTC. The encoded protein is CASTLDQEQYF.

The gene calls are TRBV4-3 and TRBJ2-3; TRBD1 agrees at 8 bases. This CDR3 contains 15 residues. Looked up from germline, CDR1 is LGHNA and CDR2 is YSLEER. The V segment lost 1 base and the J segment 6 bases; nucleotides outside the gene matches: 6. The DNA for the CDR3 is TGCGCCAGCAGCCAAGGCCAGGGGGCGGTTGATACGCAGTATTTT. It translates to CASSQGQGAVDTQYF.

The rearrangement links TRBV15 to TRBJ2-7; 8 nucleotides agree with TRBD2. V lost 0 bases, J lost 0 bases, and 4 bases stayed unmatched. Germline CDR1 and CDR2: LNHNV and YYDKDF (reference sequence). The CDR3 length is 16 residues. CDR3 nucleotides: TGTGCCACCAGCAGAGATGCGGGAGGTCCCTCCTACGAGCAGTACTTC. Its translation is CATSRDAGGPSYEQYF. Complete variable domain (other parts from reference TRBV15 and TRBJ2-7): DAMVIQNPRYQVTQFGKPVTLSCSQTLNHNVMYWYQQKSSQAPKLLFHYYDKDFNNEADTPDNFQSRRPNTSFCFLDIRSPGLGDTAMYLCATSRDAGGPSYEQYFGPGTRLTVT.

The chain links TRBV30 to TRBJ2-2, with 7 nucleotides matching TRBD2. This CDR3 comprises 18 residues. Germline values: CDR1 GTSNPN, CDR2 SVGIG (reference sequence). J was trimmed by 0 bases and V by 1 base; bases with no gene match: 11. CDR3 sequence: CAWSDRFGGTSNTGELFF. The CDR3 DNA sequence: TGTGCCTGGAGTGACCGCTTCGGGGGGACTTCGAACACCGGGGAGCTGTTTTTT.

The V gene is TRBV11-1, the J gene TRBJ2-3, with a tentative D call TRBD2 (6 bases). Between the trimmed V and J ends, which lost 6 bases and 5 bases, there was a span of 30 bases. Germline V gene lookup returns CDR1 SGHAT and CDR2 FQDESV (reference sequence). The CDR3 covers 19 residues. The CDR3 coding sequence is TGTGCCAGCAGTAAAAATTCCCCCCCCCTTAGCGGAGGCGGAGATACGCAGTATTTT. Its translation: CASSKNSPPLSGGGDTQYF. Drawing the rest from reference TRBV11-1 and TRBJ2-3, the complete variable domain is EAEVAQSPRYKITEKSQAVAFWCDPISGHATLYWYRQILGQGPELLVQFQDESVVDDSQLPKDRFSAERLKGVDSTLKIQPAELGDSAMYLCASSKNSPPLSGGGDTQYFGPGTRLTVL.